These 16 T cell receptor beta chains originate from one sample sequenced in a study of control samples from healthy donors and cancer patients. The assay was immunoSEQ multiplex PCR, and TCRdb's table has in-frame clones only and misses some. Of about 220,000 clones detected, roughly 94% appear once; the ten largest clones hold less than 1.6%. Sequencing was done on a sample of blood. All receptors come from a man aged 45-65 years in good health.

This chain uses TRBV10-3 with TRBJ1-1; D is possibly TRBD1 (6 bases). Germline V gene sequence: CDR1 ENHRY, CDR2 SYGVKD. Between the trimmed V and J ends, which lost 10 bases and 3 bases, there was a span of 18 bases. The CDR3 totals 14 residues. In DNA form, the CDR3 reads TGTGCCACCACTCCAACAGGGAGGGACACTGAAGCTTTCTTT. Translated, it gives CATTPTGRDTEAFF.

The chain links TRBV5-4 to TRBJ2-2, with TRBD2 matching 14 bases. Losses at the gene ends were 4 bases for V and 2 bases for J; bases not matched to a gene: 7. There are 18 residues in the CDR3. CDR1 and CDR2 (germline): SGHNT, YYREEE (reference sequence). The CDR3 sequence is CASSGRTSGGPNTGELFF. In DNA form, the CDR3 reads TGTGCCAGCAGCGGGCGGACTAGCGGGGGGCCTAACACCGGGGAGCTGTTTTTT.

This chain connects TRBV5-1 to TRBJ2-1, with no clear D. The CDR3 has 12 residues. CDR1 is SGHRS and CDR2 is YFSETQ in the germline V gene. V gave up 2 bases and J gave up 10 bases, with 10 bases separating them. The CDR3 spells CASSFAGGEQFF. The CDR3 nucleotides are TGCGCCAGCAGCTTCGCTGGTGGGGAGCAGTTCTTC. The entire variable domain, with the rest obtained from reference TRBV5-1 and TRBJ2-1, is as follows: KAGVTQTPRYLIKTRGQQVTLSCSPISGHRSVSWYQQTPGQGLQFLFEYFSETQRNKGNFPGRFSGRQFSNSRSEMNVSTLELGDSALYLCASSFAGGEQFFGPGTRLTVL.

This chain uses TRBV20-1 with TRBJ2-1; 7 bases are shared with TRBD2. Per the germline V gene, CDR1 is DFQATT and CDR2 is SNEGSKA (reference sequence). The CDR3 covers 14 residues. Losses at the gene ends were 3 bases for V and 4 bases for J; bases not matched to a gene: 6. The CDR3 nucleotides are TGCAGTGCTAGTGCAGCGGGGAGTTACAATGAGCAGTTCTTC. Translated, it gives CSASAAGSYNEQFF.

CDR3: CASSYGQGASGELFF. The CDR3 region has the DNA TGTGCCAGCAGTTATGGACAGGGTGCTAGCGGGGAGCTGTTTTTT. This sequence joins TRBV5-4 and TRBJ2-2, with TRBD1 matching 8 bases. CDR3 length equals 15 residues. Germline V gene data show CDR1 as SGHNT and CDR2 as YYREEE (reference sequence). J was trimmed by 7 bases and V by 5 bases; bases with no gene match: 10.

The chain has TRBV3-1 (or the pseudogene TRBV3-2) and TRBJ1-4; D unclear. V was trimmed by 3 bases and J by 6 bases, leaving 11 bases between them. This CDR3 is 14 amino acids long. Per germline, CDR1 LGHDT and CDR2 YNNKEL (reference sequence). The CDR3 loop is CASSHPGRYEKLFF. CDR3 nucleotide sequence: TGTGCCAGCAGCCACCCAGGACGGTATGAAAAACTGTTTTTT.

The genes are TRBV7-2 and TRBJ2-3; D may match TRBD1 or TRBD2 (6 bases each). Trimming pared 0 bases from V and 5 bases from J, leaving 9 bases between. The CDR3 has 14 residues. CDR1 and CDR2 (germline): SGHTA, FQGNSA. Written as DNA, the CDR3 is TGTGCCAGCAGCTTAGCGGGGGGCGGAGATACGCAGTATTTT. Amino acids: CASSLAGGGDTQYF. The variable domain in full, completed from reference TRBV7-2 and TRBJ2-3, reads GAGVSQSPSNKVTEKGKDVELRCDPISGHTALYWYRQSLGQGLEFLIYFQGNSAPDKSGLPSDRFSAERTGGSVSTLTIQRTQQEDSAVYLCASSLAGGGDTQYFGPGTRLTVL.

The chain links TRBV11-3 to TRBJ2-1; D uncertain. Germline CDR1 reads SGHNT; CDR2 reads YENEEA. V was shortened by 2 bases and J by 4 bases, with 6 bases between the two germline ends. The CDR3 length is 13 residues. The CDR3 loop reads CASSLSGYNEQFF. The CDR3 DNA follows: TGTGCCAGCAGCTTATCCGGATACAATGAGCAGTTCTTC.

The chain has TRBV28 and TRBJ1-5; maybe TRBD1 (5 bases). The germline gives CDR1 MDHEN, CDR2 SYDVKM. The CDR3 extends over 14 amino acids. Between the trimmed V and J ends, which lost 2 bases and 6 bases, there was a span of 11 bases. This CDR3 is CASSLPRQFQPQHF. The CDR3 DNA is TGTGCCAGCAGTTTACCCCGACAGTTTCAGCCCCAGCATTTT.

The CDR3 is CASSVVSTDTQYF. The CDR3 region has the DNA TGTGCCAGCAGCGTAGTCAGCACAGATACGCAGTATTTT. This chain uses TRBV9 with TRBJ2-3; D call uncertain. The CDR3 length is 13 residues. Germline V gene data show CDR1 as SGDLS and CDR2 as YYNGEE. Trimming took 0 bases from V and 0 from J, leaving 2 bases between them. The whole variable domain, filled in from reference TRBV9 and TRBJ2-3, reads DSGVTQTPKHLITATGQRVTLRCSPRSGDLSVYWYQQSLDQGLQFLIQYYNGEERAKGNILERFSAQQFPDLHSELNLSSLELGDSALYFCASSVVSTDTQYFGPGTRLTVL.

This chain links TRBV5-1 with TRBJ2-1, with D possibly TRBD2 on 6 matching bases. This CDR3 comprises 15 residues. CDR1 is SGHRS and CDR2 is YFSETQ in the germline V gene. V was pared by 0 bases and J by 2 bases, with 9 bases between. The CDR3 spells CASSLDGGTYNEQFF. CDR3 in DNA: TGCGCCAGCAGCTTGGACGGGGGAACCTACAATGAGCAGTTCTTC.

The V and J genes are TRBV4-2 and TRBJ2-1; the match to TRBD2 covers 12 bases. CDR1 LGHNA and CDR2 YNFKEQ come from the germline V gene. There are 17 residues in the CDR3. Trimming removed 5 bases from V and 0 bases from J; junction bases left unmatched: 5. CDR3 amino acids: CASSSSTSGGSYNEQFF. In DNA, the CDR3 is TGTGCCAGCAGCTCCTCGACTAGCGGGGGCTCCTACAATGAGCAGTTCTTC.

CDR3 sequence (DNA): TGTGCCACCAGTGGACAGGGGGCCCACTCCTACAATGAGCAGTTCTTC. This encodes CATSGQGAHSYNEQFF. The chain couples TRBV24-1 to TRBJ2-1; 10 nucleotides align to TRBD1. The trim removed 5 bases at V and 0 bases at J, leaving 3 bases unmatched. CDR1 KGHDR and CDR2 SFDVKD come from the germline V gene. The length of the CDR3 is 16 residues.

CDR3 nucleotides: TGTGCCAGCAGCCGAGAAAGGAACACCGGGGAGCTGTTTTTT. Protein sequence: CASSRERNTGELFF. This chain connects TRBV7-3 to TRBJ2-2; the D is unclear. The V and J ends lost 5 bases and 1 base respectively, with 8 bases between them. Germline V gene sequence: CDR1 SGHTA, CDR2 FQGTGA. The CDR3 extends over 14 amino acids.

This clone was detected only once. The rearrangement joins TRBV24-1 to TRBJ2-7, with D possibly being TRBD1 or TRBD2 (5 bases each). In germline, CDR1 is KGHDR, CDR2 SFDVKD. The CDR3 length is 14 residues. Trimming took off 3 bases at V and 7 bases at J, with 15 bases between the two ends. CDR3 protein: CATSDPGQGEEQYF. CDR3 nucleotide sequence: TGTGCCACCAGTGATCCGGGGCAGGGCGAGGAGCAGTACTTC.

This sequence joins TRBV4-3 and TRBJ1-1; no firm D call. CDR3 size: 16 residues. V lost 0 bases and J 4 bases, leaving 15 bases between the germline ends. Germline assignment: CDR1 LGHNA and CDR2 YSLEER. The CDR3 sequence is CASSQESGEGGTEAFF. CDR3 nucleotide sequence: TGCGCCAGCAGCCAAGAGTCAGGCGAAGGTGGCACTGAAGCTTTCTTT.